The clone carrying this T cell receptor beta chain was picked up one time. Its antigen is currently unknown. The DNA is left out, because the CDR3 cannot be placed on it with certainty; the CDR3 is given as TCRdb lists it. The record originates from a study of T cells in Graves' hyperthyroidism and ophthalmopathy. TCR beta CDR3 regions were amplified from RNA transcripts. HTBI primers were the set used in a first-round RT-PCR of the TCR CDR3. MiXCR, applied by TCRdb to the multiplex PCR reads, yields one record per CDR3 protein. The sample includes roughly 700,000 distinct CDR3 sequences, roughly a third of them seen just once. Regarding the study as a whole: Blood also held most thyroid clonotypes expanded beyond 0.001.

The V gene's germline CDR1 is SQVTM and CDR2 ANQGSEA. The CDR3 adds up to 24 amino acids, both ends counted. V is TRBV29-1 and J is TRBJ1-5. Sequencing input: blood. This receptor was identified in a woman aged 40-49 years with Graves' hyperthyroidism. The CDR3 sequence: CSPNVTVVGTYEQYFGPGNQPQHF.